The clone carrying this TCR beta chain was recorded many times. The source of the sample is a study of T cells of healthy individuals. TCRdb fed the 5' RACE reads into MiXCR, producing one record per CDR3 protein. The sample records around 40,000 distinct CDR3 sequences, more than 4.5% being singletons. CDR3 length: 16 residues. Germline CDR1 MNHNS, CDR2 SASEGT. The V gene lost 7 bases and the J gene lost 6 bases, with 23 bases spanning the gap. The chain uses TRBV6-1 and TRBJ2-3, with D tentatively TRBD2 (6 bases). The source is a human donor in good health. CDR3 region: CASTPSGLAWFDTQYF. In DNA form, the CDR3 reads TGTGCCAGCACTCCTTCTGGGCTAGCGTGGTTCGATACGCAGTATTTT.